The TCR beta chain under discussion was sequenced for a study of tumor and adjacent non-tumor tissue in lung cancer. Findings of the study overall: Significantly higher TCR diversity was found in tumor than normal lung.

The CDR3 covers 15 residues. Germline V lookup: CDR1 DFQATT, CDR2 SNEGSKA (reference sequence). The template was RNA from unsorted bulk tissue. Newly diagnosed lung cancer patients had thoracic surgery in China, August–November 2014, without prior chemotherapy. About this clonotype itself: The antigen is not known. Being one base from a much bigger clone, this may be a read error.

Three rounds of nested PCR, following a modified ARM-PCR protocol, produced the TCRbeta library. In TCRdb, the multiplex PCR reads were re-called with MiXCR into one record per CDR3 protein. The table includes 120,000 or so distinct CDR3 sequences, around three fifths detected once. J is TRBJ2-5 and V is TRBV20-1; a weak D match, TRBD2 (5 bases). This sequence originates from a man aged 30 to 39 with non-small cell lung cancer. The source material was lung tumor tissue. This CDR3 is CGARVSRGPRGTQYF. The CDR3 DNA follows: TGCGGTGCTAGAGTTTCCCGGGGTCCTCGTGGGACCCAGTACTTC.